Following are 32 T cell receptor beta chains from one sample sequenced in a study of identical twins. TCRdb used MiXCR to reprocess the 5' RACE reads, holding one entry per CDR3 protein. This table has about 900,000 distinct CDR3 sequences, roughly 12% appearing once. These sequences were also reported in another study, on yellow fever vaccine responses in identical twins.

Source material: PBMCs. All receptors come from a woman aged 18-29 years in good health.

This clonotype appeared a few times. The rearrangement links TRBV6-5 to TRBJ2-3; perhaps TRBD2 as D (5 bases). The CDR3 spans 14 residues. V was trimmed by 0 bases and J by 3 bases, leaving 7 bases between them. Germline CDR1 and CDR2: MNHEY and SVGAGI. The CDR3 here is CASSYSRTTDTQYF. CDR3 nucleotides: TGTGCCAGCAGTTACTCGAGGACTACAGATACGCAGTATTTT.

The CDR3 region is CASSPTPVRGDTDTQYF. DNA of the CDR3: TGTGCCAGCAGTCCTACGCCTGTGCGGGGGGATACAGATACGCAGTATTTT. The chain links TRBV27 to TRBJ2-3; 8 nucleotides align to TRBD2. With 5 bases clipped from V and 3 bases from J, the junction kept 13 bases outside the gene matches. The CDR3 is 17 amino acids. Germline-derived CDR1 and CDR2 are MNHEY and SMNVEV (reference sequence).

The CDR3 protein is CASSKRSGNYEQYF. CDR3 nucleotide sequence: TGTGCCAGCAGCAAACGAAGCGGGAACTACGAGCAGTACTTC. The chain links TRBV9 to TRBJ2-7; TRBD2 matches 7 bases. Germline CDR1 is SGDLS and CDR2 is YYNGEE. Trimming cost V 4 bases and J 3 bases; bases outside gene matches: 7. This CDR3 is built from 14 residues. The full variable domain, completed using reference TRBV9 and TRBJ2-7, is DSGVTQTPKHLITATGQRVTLRCSPRSGDLSVYWYQQSLDQGLQFLIQYYNGEERAKGNILERFSAQQFPDLHSELNLSSLELGDSALYFCASSKRSGNYEQYFGPGTRLTVT.

This clonotype was counted at least ten times. The rearrangement joins TRBV27 to TRBJ2-3; tentative D call: TRBD2 (6 bases). The germline V gene has CDR1 MNHEY and CDR2 SMNVEV (reference sequence). The V gene lost 2 bases and the J gene lost 3 bases, with 12 bases spanning the gap. This CDR3 spans 15 amino acids. CDR3 in amino acids: CASSLRSGGTDTQYF. CDR3 sequence (DNA): TGTGCCAGCAGTTTACGGAGCGGAGGGACAGATACGCAGTATTTT.

This clonotype came up a few times. This chain connects TRBV6-5 to TRBJ1-6; D is undetermined. CDR1 is MNHEY and CDR2 is SVGAGI in the germline V gene. Trimming left V 2 bases short and J 9 bases short, with 14 bases between. This CDR3 spans 15 amino acids. In nucleotides, the CDR3 is TGTGCCAGCAGTTACGGTGTACCTAAGGGTTCACCCCTCCACTTT. It codes for CASSYGVPKGSPLHF.

The chain uses TRBV13 and TRBJ2-5; TRBD2 aligns across 9 bases. Germline assignment: CDR1 PRHDT and CDR2 FYEKMQ (reference sequence). The junction had 9 bases not matched to a gene; V was cut back by 0 bases and J by 4 bases. The CDR3 has 17 amino acids. The chain's CDR3 is CASSLGHGGRAGETQYF. In DNA form, the CDR3 reads TGTGCCAGCAGCTTAGGCCACGGCGGGAGGGCCGGAGAGACCCAGTACTTC.

In its sample, this clonotype was seen a few times. The V and J genes are TRBV9 and TRBJ2-1, with TRBD2 matching 11 bases. Germline V lookup: CDR1 SGDLS, CDR2 YYNGEE. V gave up 3 bases and J gave up 8 bases; unmatched junction bases: 7. The CDR3 has 15 amino acids. CDR3 residues: CASSETSGSGHEQFF. The CDR3 nucleotides are TGTGCCAGCAGCGAAACTAGCGGGAGCGGGCATGAGCAGTTCTTC.

This clonotype was counted many times. The chain couples TRBV4-1 to TRBJ2-4; a possible D gene is TRBD2 (5 bases). This CDR3 spans 17 amino acids. The germline V gene has CDR1 MGHRA and CDR2 YSYEKL. V lost 4 bases and J 1 base, leaving 17 bases between the germline ends. This chain's CDR3 is CASSRGGWVGAKNIQYF. CDR3 bases: TGCGCCAGCAGCCGAGGAGGATGGGTTGGGGCCAAAAACATTCAGTACTTC.

V is TRBV4-1 and J is TRBJ2-7; D is perhaps TRBD2 (6 bases). The CDR3 runs 15 residues. V was clipped by 1 base and J by 2 bases, with 12 bases between them. CDR1 and CDR2 from the germline V gene are MGHRA and YSYEKL. This chain's CDR3 is CASSQVSGKTYEQYF. The CDR3 nucleotides read TGCGCCAGCAGCCAAGTTAGCGGAAAGACCTACGAGCAGTACTTC.

The gene calls are TRBV2 and TRBJ1-5; D gene uncertain. Germline V gene data show CDR1 as SNHLY and CDR2 as FYNNEI. CDR3 size: 14 residues. Trimming stripped 7 bases from V and 6 bases from J, with 16 bases between. CDR3 nucleotides: TGTGCCAGCAACGTTTTGAGGTCCGGTCAGCCCCAGCATTTT. Protein: CASNVLRSGQPQHF.

This clonotype was seen a few times. The V call is TRBV29-1, the J call TRBJ1-5, with D possibly being TRBD1 (5 bases). The CDR3 runs 13 residues. Trimming took off 6 bases at V and 6 bases at J, with 15 bases between the two ends. Germline loops: CDR1 SQVTM, CDR2 ANQGSEA. Here the CDR3 DNA reads TGCAGCGTCGGTTTGGGGGGAGGTCAGCCCCAGCATTTT. It codes for CSVGLGGGQPQHF.

This clonotype was seen at least ten times. This chain connects TRBV29-1 to TRBJ2-1; 14 bases map to TRBD2. The germline V gene encodes CDR1 SQVTM and CDR2 ANQGSEA. The V gene end was trimmed by 6 bases and the J gene end by 7 bases; junction bases not matched to a gene: 5. This CDR3 is built from 14 residues. The CDR3 sequence is CSVGTSGSGNEQFF. The CDR3 DNA reads as TGCAGCGTCGGGACTAGCGGGAGTGGTAATGAGCAGTTCTTC.

This clonotype was found a few times. The J gene is TRBJ2-7, the V gene TRBV6-2 or TRBV6-3; D not certain. With 4 bases removed from V and 0 bases from J, the gap between germline ends came to 10 bases. Germline-derived CDR1 and CDR2 are MNHEY and SVGEGT. The CDR3 extends over 14 amino acids. CDR3 protein: CASSSLGSSYEQYF. The CDR3 coding sequence is TGTGCCAGCAGTTCCTTGGGGTCCTCCTACGAGCAGTACTTC.

V is TRBV12-3 or TRBV12-4 and J is TRBJ2-5, with D unclear. The CDR3 spans 14 residues. V was trimmed by 1 base and J by 0 bases, leaving 6 bases between them. The CDR3, as DNA: TGTGCCAGCAGTTTAGTTACTAACCAAGAGACCCAGTACTTC. Protein sequence: CASSLVTNQETQYF.

This clonotype was detected a few times. This chain links TRBV15 with TRBJ2-4; D may be TRBD2 (6 bases). V lost 1 base, J lost 0 bases, and 10 bases lay in between. The length of the CDR3 is 16 residues. The germline V gene encodes CDR1 LNHNV and CDR2 YYDKDF (reference sequence). The CDR3 DNA follows: TGTGCCACCAGCAGAGTCCTGGGAGGAGCCAAAAACATTCAGTACTTC. This codes for CATSRVLGGAKNIQYF.

The chain joins TRBV5-1 to TRBJ1-4; 8 positions match TRBD1. CDR3 length: 16 amino acids. V was pared by 0 bases and J by 5 bases, with 6 bases of the junction left unmatched. The germline gives CDR1 SGHRS, CDR2 YFSETQ. CDR3 region: CASSLGTGGENEKLFF. CDR3 bases: TGCGCCAGCAGCTTGGGAACAGGGGGAGAGAATGAAAAACTGTTTTTT.

The CDR3 DNA sequence: TGTGCCAGCGGATCGGCCAGATACTACGAGCAGTACGTC. It codes for CASGSARYYEQYV. The rearrangement uses TRBV28 and TRBJ2-7; no definite D call. Per germline, CDR1 MDHEN and CDR2 SYDVKM. This CDR3 has 13 amino acids. V was clipped by 8 bases and J by 3 bases, with 14 bases between them.

The CDR3, as DNA: TGTGCCAGCAGCTTCTACAGGTCAGAGACCCAGTACTTC. It yields the protein CASSFYRSETQYF. The chain combines TRBV7-6 with TRBJ2-5; perhaps TRBD1 as D (5 bases). The length of the CDR3 is 13 residues. V dropped 3 bases and J dropped 4 bases, with 9 bases sitting between them. Germline V CDR1 and CDR2: SGHVS, FNYEAQ. The full variable domain, with the rest looked up from reference TRBV7-6 and TRBJ2-5, is GAGVSQSPRYKVTKRGQDVALRCDPISGHVSLYWYRQALGQGPEFLTYFNYEAQQDKSGLPNDRFSAERPEGSISTLTIQRTEQRDSAMYRCASSFYRSETQYFGPGTRLLVL.

This sequence joins TRBV2 and TRBJ2-5, with TRBD2 matching over 7 bases. Germline CDR1 reads SNHLY; CDR2 reads FYNNEI. With V trimmed by 3 bases and J by 1 base, 8 bases remained unmatched. The CDR3 sequence is 16 residues long. Here the CDR3 DNA reads TGTGCCAGCAGTGAGGATACGGCGGGGGTCCAAGAGACCCAGTACTTC. Translating it yields CASSEDTAGVQETQYF.

There are a few counts of this clonotype. The genes are TRBV6-1 and TRBJ1-6, with D unclear. The germline V and J ends were trimmed by 5 bases and 8 bases, with 13 bases remaining between them. This CDR3 is built from 14 residues. Germline CDR1 reads MNHNS; CDR2 reads SASEGT. The CDR3 bases are TGTGCCAGCAGTCAAAGATACGGTTATTCACCCCTCCACTTT. Protein product: CASSQRYGYSPLHF.

The chain links TRBV20-1 to TRBJ2-1; D gene unclear. Trimming left V 4 bases short and J 15 bases short, with 19 bases between. Per the germline V gene, CDR1 is DFQATT and CDR2 is SNEGSKA (reference sequence). The CDR3 covers 12 residues. CDR3 in amino acids: CSAKAPDAGAFF. CDR3 coding DNA: TGCAGTGCTAAAGCCCCCGATGCCGGCGCGTTCTTC.

The chain employs TRBV11-1 and TRBJ2-7, with 12 bases lining up with TRBD2. Unmatched junction bases numbered 4, after V lost 3 bases and J lost 4 bases. CDR1 SGHAT and CDR2 FQDESV come from the germline V gene (reference sequence). CDR3 length: 15 residues. The DNA for the CDR3 is TGTGCCAGCAGCTTTACGACTAGCGGGAGATACGAGCAGTACTTC. It translates to CASSFTTSGRYEQYF. The full variable domain, with the rest looked up from reference TRBV11-1 and TRBJ2-7, is EAEVAQSPRYKITEKSQAVAFWCDPISGHATLYWYRQILGQGPELLVQFQDESVVDDSQLPKDRFSAERLKGVDSTLKIQPAELGDSAMYLCASSFTTSGRYEQYFGPGTRLTVT.

V gene TRBV27 combines with J gene TRBJ1-6; D remains ambiguous. Trimming pared 5 bases from V and 14 bases from J, leaving 22 bases between. The germline V gene encodes CDR1 MNHEY and CDR2 SMNVEV (reference sequence). The CDR3 is 15 amino acids. The chain's CDR3 is CASSPRRAAPSALHF. The CDR3 coding sequence is TGTGCCAGCAGTCCTAGGCGGGCAGCTCCTTCGGCCCTCCACTTT.

The chain recombines TRBV20-1 with TRBJ1-1; D ambiguous. The CDR3 runs 14 residues. Deletions cut 0 bases from V and 6 bases from J, with 14 bases between. Germline CDR1 DFQATT, CDR2 SNEGSKA (reference sequence). Here the CDR3 DNA reads TGCAGTGCTAGAGAAAACGAGGGAGCTCCTGAAGCTTTCTTT. It specifies CSARENEGAPEAFF.

This clonotype has only a few counts. The chain links TRBV28 to TRBJ2-7; 7 positions agree with TRBD2. Trimming at V came to 3 bases and at J to 5 bases, leaving 7 bases not matched to a gene. From germline, CDR1 is MDHEN and CDR2 SYDVKM. The CDR3 length is 14 residues. Written as DNA, the CDR3 is TGTGCCAGCAGTTTCCCCCGCGGGAGTGACGAGCAGTACTTC. It specifies CASSFPRGSDEQYF.

The chain uses TRBV5-5 and TRBJ2-7; TRBD2 matches 7 bases. CDR3 length equals 13 residues. The V and J ends lost 0 bases and 9 bases, in that order; junction bases with no gene match: 6. CDR1 is SGHKS and CDR2 is YYEKEE in the germline V gene (reference sequence). In nucleotides, the CDR3 is TGTGCCAGCAGCTTGGCCAGCGGGGTTGGGCAGTACGTC. Amino acid sequence: CASSLASGVGQYV.

This clonotype was found a few times. This chain joins TRBV9 and TRBJ2-7; possible D gene TRBD1, 6 bases. Trimming stripped 0 bases from V and 3 bases from J, with 13 bases between. Per germline, CDR1 SGDLS and CDR2 YYNGEE. The CDR3 covers 15 residues. The CDR3 loop is CASSVVPGDFYEQYF. CDR3 nucleotides: TGTGCCAGCAGCGTAGTTCCAGGGGATTTCTACGAGCAGTACTTC. The full variable domain, rest sourced from reference TRBV9 and TRBJ2-7, is DSGVTQTPKHLITATGQRVTLRCSPRSGDLSVYWYQQSLDQGLQFLIQYYNGEERAKGNILERFSAQQFPDLHSELNLSSLELGDSALYFCASSVVPGDFYEQYFGPGTRLTVT.

Only a few counts were recorded for this clonotype. The rearrangement links TRBV2 to TRBJ2-1; possible D gene TRBD1, 5 bases. The germline V gene has CDR1 SNHLY and CDR2 FYNNEI. The CDR3 consists of 15 residues. The V and J ends lost 4 bases and 6 bases respectively, with 16 bases between them. This CDR3 reads CASSVGATTINEQFF. The CDR3 region has the DNA TGTGCCAGCAGTGTAGGGGCAACTACAATCAATGAGCAGTTCTTC.

This clonotype was detected ten times or more. The chain carries TRBV2 and TRBJ2-7, with 9 bases that match TRBD1. This CDR3 is built from 16 residues. Trimming cost V 2 bases and J 3 bases; bases outside gene matches: 8. CDR1 is SNHLY and CDR2 is FYNNEI in the germline V gene. The DNA of the CDR3 is TGTGCCAGCAGTGAATTCCTGACAGGGGGGGACTACGAGCAGTACTTC. Its translation: CASSEFLTGGDYEQYF. The variable domain in full, with the rest retrieved from reference TRBV2 and TRBJ2-7, is EPEVTQTPSHQVTQMGQEVILRCVPISNHLYFYWYRQILGQKVEFLVSFYNNEISEKSEIFDDQFSVERPDGSNFTLKIRSTKLEDSAMYFCASSEFLTGGDYEQYFGPGTRLTVT.

This clonotype was detected a few times. The V and J genes are TRBV29-1 and TRBJ2-7, with D perhaps matching TRBD2 (5 bases). Germline V CDR1 and CDR2: SQVTM, ANQGSEA. Trimming pared 2 bases from V and 4 bases from J, leaving 6 bases between. This CDR3 comprises 11 residues. CDR3 nucleotides: TGCAGCGTTGAAAGGGAGTACGAGCAGTACTTC. Translating gives CSVEREYEQYF.

The V and J genes are TRBV29-1 and TRBJ2-5; 7 nucleotides match TRBD1. The CDR3 totals 12 residues. V shed 7 bases and J 4 bases; nucleotides not matched to a gene: 6. Germline loops: CDR1 SQVTM, CDR2 ANQGSEA. The CDR3 sequence: CSGRTGGETQYF. CDR3 nucleotide sequence: TGCAGCGGAAGGACAGGCGGAGAGACCCAGTACTTC.

Only one count was recorded for this clonotype. This chain uses TRBV7-9 with TRBJ2-1, with 7 bases that match TRBD2. Germline CDR1 reads SEHNR; CDR2 reads FQNEAQ (reference sequence). The CDR3 extends over 13 amino acids. The trim removed 1 base at V and 10 bases at J, leaving 4 bases unmatched. The CDR3 reads CASSLGSGAEQFF. In DNA, the CDR3 is TGTGCCAGCAGCTTAGGGAGCGGGGCAGAGCAGTTCTTC.